This T cell receptor (beta chain) was observed in a study of T cell repertoires in cytomegalovirus infection. The overall study: Public TCR beta signatures indicated both CMV infection and matching HLA type.

Regarding the study as a whole: Summed frequency of shared TCR beta families picked out CMV carriers who also had the relevant HLA. Dominating the ex vivo response were TCR beta clonotypes that were CMV-specific and HLA-C-restricted.

This clonotype was counted many times. Its antigen is currently unknown. V lost 3 bases and J lost 1, with 9 bases in between. The V gene's germline CDR1 is MNHEY and CDR2 SVGEGT. The CDR3 sequence is 14 residues long. Via MiXCR, TCRdb re-called the reads, giving one row per CDR3 protein. The data show approximately 76,000 distinct CDR3 sequences, 3.5% to 4.5% seen once. This chain joins TRBV6-2 or TRBV6-3 and TRBJ1-1; tentative D call: TRBD1 (5 bases). Source material: PBMCs. This sequence was found in a human donor in good health (CMV status not recorded). Some clones in this sample may be carry-over from other donors' samples. This CDR3 reads CASSYGTGNTEAFF. The DNA of the CDR3 is TGTGCCAGCAGTTATGGGACGGGGAACACTGAAGCTTTCTTT.